This TCR beta chain stems from a study of blood T cells in healthy people across ages. CDR3 length: 16 residues. The germline gives CDR1 SGHTA, CDR2 FQGNSA. General study results and limits: Conclusively comparing naive with antigen-experienced cells was impossible with unsorted PBMCs. More naive CD4+ cells and higher diversity marked long-lived donors relative to aged donors.

Alongside a J-beta primer mix, a sample-barcoded 5' primer served in a second PCR lasting roughly 7 to 11 cycles. TCRdb re-called the 5' RACE reads with MiXCR, one entry per CDR3 protein. The sample has 850,000 or so distinct CDR3 sequences, 25% to 35% seen once. This clonotype has ten or more counts. The antigen remains unidentified. Relative to the germline gene, one junction end is altered; a read error may explain this. The TCR originated in a woman aged 80 or over in good health. Material: blood. The chain recombines TRBV7-2 with TRBJ2-7, with 9 bases identical to TRBD1. CDR3 bases: TGTGCCAGCAGCGTAGCCGGGACAGGGAGTCCCTACGAGCAGTACTTC. Amino acid sequence: CASSVAGTGSPYEQYF.